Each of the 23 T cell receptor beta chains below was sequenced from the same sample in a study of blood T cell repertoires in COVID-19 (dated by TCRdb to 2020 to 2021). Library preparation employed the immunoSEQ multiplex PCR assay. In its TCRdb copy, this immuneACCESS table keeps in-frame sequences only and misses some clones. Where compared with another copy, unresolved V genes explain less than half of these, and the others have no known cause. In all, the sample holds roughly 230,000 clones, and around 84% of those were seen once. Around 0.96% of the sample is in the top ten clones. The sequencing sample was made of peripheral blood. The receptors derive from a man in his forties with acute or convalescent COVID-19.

The CDR3 region is CASSLGLAEGGYTF. The CDR3 DNA is TGTGCCAGCAGCTTGGGACTGGCGGAGGGAGGCTACACCTTC. The rearrangement links TRBV5-4 to TRBJ1-2; unclear D gene. The CDR3 extends over 14 amino acids. Germline V gene data show CDR1 as SGHNT and CDR2 as YYREEE (reference sequence). Trimming pared 0 bases from V and 8 bases from J, leaving 14 bases between.

CDR3 DNA sequence: TGTGCCAGCAGCTTAGGCCTTTCGAACTTACAGGGAGCCCACGAGCAGTACTTC. It yields the protein CASSLGLSNLQGAHEQYF. This chain connects TRBV13 to TRBJ2-7, with D possibly matching TRBD1 (6 bases). The CDR3 spans 18 residues. Trimming took off 0 bases at V and 5 bases at J, with 23 bases between the two ends. Germline V gene sequence: CDR1 PRHDT, CDR2 FYEKMQ (reference sequence).

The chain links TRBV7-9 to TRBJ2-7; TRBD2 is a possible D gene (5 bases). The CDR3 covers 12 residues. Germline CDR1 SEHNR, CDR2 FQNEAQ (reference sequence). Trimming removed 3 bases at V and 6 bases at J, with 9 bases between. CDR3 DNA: TGTGCCAGCAGCTTGAATAGCGCCGAGCAGTACTTC. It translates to CASSLNSAEQYF.

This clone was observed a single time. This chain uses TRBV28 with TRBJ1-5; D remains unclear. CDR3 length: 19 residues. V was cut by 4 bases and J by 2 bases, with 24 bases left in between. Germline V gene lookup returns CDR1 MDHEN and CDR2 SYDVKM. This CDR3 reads CASSSSRMRTDFGNQPQHF. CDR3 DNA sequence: TGTGCCAGCAGTTCCTCGCGGATGCGTACTGACTTCGGCAATCAGCCCCAGCATTTT.

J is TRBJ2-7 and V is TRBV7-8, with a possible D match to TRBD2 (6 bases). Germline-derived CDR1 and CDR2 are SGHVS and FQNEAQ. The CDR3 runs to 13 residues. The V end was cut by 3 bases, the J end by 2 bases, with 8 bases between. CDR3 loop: CASSFRGTYEQYF. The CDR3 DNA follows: TGTGCCAGCAGCTTCCGGGGGACCTACGAGCAGTACTTC.

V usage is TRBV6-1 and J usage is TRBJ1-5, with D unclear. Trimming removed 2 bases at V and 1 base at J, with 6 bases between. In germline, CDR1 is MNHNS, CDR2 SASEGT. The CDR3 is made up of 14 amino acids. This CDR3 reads CASSEWESNQPQHF. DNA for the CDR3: TGTGCCAGCAGTGAATGGGAGAGCAATCAGCCCCAGCATTTT.

This CDR3 is CASTDRGSYEQYF. CDR3 nucleotides: TGTGCCAGCACAGACAGGGGGTCCTACGAGCAGTACTTC. V and J are TRBV2 and TRBJ2-7; 9 bases map to TRBD1. V shed 7 bases, J shed 1 base, and the junction held 2 bases outside the gene matches. The CDR3 is made up of 13 amino acids. Germline values: CDR1 SNHLY, CDR2 FYNNEI.

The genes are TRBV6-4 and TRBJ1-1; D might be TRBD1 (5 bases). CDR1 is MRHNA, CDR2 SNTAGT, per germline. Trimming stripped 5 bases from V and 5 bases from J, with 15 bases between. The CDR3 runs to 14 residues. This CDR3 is CASSPGTSFTEAFF. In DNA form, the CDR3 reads TGTGCCAGCAGTCCCGGGACTTCTTTTACTGAAGCTTTCTTT.

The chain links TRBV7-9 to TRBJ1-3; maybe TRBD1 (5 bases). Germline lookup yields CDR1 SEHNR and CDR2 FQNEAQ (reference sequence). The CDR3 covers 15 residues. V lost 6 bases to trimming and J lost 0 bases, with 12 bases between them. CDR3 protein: CASSPTGNSGNTIYF. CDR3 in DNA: TGTGCCAGCAGTCCTACAGGCAACTCTGGAAACACCATATATTTT.

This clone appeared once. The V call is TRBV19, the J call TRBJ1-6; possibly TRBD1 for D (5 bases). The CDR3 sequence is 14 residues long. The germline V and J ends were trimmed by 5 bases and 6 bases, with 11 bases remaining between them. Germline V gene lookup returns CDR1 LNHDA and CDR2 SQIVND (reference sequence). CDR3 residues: CASSQGQGNSPLHF. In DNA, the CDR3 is TGTGCCAGTAGTCAAGGGCAGGGTAATTCACCCCTCCACTTT.

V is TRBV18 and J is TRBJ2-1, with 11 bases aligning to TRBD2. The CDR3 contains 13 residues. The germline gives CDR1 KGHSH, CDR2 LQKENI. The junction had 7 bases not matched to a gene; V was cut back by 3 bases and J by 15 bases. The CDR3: CASSPLAGGKLFF. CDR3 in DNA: TGTGCCAGCTCACCCCTAGCGGGGGGAAAGTTGTTCTTC.

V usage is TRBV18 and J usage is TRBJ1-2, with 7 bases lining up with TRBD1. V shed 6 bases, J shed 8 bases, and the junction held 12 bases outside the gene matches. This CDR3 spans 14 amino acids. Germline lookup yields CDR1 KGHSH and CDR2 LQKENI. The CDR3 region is CASSPIKGGEGYTF. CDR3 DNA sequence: TGTGCCAGCTCCCCTATTAAAGGGGGCGAGGGCTACACCTTC.

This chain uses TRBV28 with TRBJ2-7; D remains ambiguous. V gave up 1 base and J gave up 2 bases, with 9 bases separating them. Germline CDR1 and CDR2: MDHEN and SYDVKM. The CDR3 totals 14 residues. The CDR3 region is CASSLSFGAYEQYF. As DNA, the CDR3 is TGTGCCAGCAGTTTATCATTCGGTGCCTACGAGCAGTACTTC.

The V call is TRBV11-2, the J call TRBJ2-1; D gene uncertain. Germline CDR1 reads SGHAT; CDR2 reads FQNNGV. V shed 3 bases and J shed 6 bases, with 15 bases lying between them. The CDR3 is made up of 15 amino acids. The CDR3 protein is CASSFGAHPGNEQFF. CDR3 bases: TGTGCCAGCAGCTTTGGAGCACATCCGGGCAATGAGCAGTTCTTC. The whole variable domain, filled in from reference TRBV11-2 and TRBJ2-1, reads EAGVAQSPRYKIIEKRQSVAFWCNPISGHATLYWYQQILGQGPKLLIQFQNNGVVDDSQLPKDRFSAERLKGVDSTLKIQPAKLEDSAVYLCASSFGAHPGNEQFFGPGTRLTVL.

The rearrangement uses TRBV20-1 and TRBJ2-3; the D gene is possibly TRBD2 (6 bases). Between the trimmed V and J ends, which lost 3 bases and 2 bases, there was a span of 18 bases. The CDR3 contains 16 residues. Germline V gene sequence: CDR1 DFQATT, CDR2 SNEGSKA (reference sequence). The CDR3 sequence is CSASPPGVENTDTQYF. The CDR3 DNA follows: TGCAGTGCTAGTCCACCGGGGGTCGAGAACACAGATACGCAGTATTTT.

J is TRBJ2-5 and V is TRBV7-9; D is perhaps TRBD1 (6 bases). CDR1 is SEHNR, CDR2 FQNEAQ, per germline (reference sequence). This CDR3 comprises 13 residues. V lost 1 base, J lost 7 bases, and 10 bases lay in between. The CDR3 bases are TGTGCCAGCAGCTTAGAGTTGACAGGGACCCAGTACTTC. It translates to CASSLELTGTQYF.

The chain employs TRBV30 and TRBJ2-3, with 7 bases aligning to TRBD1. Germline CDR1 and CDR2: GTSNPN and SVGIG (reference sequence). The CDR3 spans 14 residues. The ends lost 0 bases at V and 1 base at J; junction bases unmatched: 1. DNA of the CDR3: TGTGCCTGGAGTGTGACAGGGCGCACAGATACGCAGTATTTT. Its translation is CAWSVTGRTDTQYF. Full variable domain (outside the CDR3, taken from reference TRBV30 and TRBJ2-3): SQTIHQWPATLVQPVGSPLSLECTVEGTSNPNLYWYRQAAGRGLQLLFYSVGIGQISSEVPQNLSASRPQDRQFILSSKKLLLSDSGFYLCAWSVTGRTDTQYFGPGTRLTVL.

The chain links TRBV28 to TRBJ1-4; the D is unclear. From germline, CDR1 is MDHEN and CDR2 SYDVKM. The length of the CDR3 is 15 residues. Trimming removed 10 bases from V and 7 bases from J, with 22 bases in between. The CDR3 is CATGIQMQGSEKLFF. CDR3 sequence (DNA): TGTGCCACCGGGATACAGATGCAAGGGAGTGAAAAACTGTTTTTT.

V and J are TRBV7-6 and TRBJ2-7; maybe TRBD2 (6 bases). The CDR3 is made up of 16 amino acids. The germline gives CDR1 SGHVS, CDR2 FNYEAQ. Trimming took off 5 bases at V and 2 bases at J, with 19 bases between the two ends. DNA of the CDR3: TGTGCCAGCAGCCATCGCGACAGCGGACTACCCTACGAGCAGTACTTC. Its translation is CASSHRDSGLPYEQYF.

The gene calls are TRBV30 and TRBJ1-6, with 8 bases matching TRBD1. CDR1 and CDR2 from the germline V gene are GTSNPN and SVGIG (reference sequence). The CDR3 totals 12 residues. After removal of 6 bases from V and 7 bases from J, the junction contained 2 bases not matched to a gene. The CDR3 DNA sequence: TGTGCCTGCGGACAGGGAAATTCACCCCTCCACTTT. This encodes CACGQGNSPLHF.

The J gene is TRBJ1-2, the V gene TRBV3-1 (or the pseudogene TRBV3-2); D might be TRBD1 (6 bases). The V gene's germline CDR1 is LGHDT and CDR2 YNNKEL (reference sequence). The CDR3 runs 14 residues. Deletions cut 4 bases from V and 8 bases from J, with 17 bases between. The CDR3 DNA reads TGTGCCAGCAGCCGCGTGCAGGGGAACGACGGCTACACCTTC. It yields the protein CASSRVQGNDGYTF.

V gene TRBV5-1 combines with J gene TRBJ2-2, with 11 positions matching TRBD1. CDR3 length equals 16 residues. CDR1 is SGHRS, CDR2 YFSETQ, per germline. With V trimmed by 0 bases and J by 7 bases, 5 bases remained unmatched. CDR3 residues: CASSLVWTGGNGELFF. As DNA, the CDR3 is TGCGCCAGCAGCTTGGTATGGACAGGGGGCAACGGGGAGCTGTTTTTT.

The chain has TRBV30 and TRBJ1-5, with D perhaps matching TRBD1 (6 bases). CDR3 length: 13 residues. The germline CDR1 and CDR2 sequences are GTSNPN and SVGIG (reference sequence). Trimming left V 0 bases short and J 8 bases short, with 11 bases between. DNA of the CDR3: TGTGCCTGGAGTGTAGCGGGGGGCGAGCCCCAGCATTTT. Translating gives CAWSVAGGEPQHF.